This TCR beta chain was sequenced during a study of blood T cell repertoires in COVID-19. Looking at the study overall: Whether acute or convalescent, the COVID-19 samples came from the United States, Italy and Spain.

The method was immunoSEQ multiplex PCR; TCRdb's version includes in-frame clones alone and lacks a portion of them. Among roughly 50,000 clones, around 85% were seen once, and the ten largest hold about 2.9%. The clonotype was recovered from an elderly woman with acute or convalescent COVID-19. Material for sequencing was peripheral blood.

CDR3 nucleotides: TGCGCCAGCAGTCAGAACAGGGGCATAAACTATGGCTACACCTTC. Translation: CASSQNRGINYGYTF. V usage is TRBV23-1 and J usage is TRBJ1-2; 7 bases fit TRBD1. Being an ORF, TRBV23-1 has a function that is uncertain. V trimming: 3 bases; J trimming: 2 bases; junction bases outside the gene matches: 6. The CDR3 consists of 15 residues.